Listed below are T cell receptor beta chains from one sample, sequenced in a study of shared clonotypes between healthy human individuals. Profiled with immunoSEQ multiplex PCR; TCRdb holds only in-frame clones, not every one. The sample gives 2.5 million or so clones, over 85% of which show up once; around 0.14% is in the top ten. Sequenced: naive CD4+ T cells sorted from blood. The receptors shown here come from a man younger than 35 in good health. Both conserved end residues are part of each CDR3. A D gene is named only where the DNA matches it firmly. The listing skips clone size in some rows; elsewhere it reads once, few, many or a size class.

J gene | CDR3 length | D gene | V gene | clone size | CDR3 protein | CDR3 DNA
TRBJ2-5 | 14 | - | TRBV5-6 | - | CASSLRTAKETQYF | TGTGCCAGCAGCTTGAGGACAGCTAAAGAGACCCAGTACTTC
TRBJ2-5 | 15 | - | TRBV11-2 | once | CASSSLPGPQETQYF | TGTGCCAGCAGCTCCTTGCCCGGACCGCAAGAGACCCAGTACTTC
TRBJ2-1 | 15 | - | TRBV30 | - | CAWRVNGVWGNEQFF | TGTGCCTGGAGAGTAAACGGAGTATGGGGCAATGAGCAGTTCTTC
TRBJ2-1 | 14 | TRBD2 | TRBV19 | - | CASSIGSGRDEQFF | TGTGCCAGTAGTATAGGTTCCGGGAGGGATGAGCAGTTCTTC
TRBJ2-4 | 13 | - | TRBV9 | - | CASSVEGSNIQYF | TGTGCCAGCAGCGTAGAAGGTAGTAACATTCAGTACTTC
TRBJ2-5 | 15 | TRBD2 | TRBV5-1 | - | CATAALAGGGETQYF | TGCGCCACCGCAGCACTAGCGGGGGGTGGAGAGACCCAGTACTTC
TRBJ1-1 | 14 | TRBD1 | TRBV29-1 | - | CSAGGQTMNTEAFF | TGCAGCGCGGGGGGACAGACCATGAACACTGAAGCTTTCTTT
TRBJ2-7 | 13 | - | TRBV2 | - | CASTGALSYEQYF | TGTGCCAGCACAGGGGCCCTCTCCTACGAGCAGTACTTC
TRBJ2-7 | 12 | - | TRBV6-6 | - | CASGSEAREQYF | TGTGCCAGCGGCAGCGAGGCGCGGGAGCAGTACTTC
TRBJ1-1 | 14 | - | TRBV5-1 | - | CASSLAPANTEAFF | TGCGCCAGCAGCTTGGCTCCCGCGAACACTGAAGCTTTCTTT
TRBJ2-5 | 15 | TRBD1 | TRBV5-1 | - | CASVTGGPVQETQYF | TGCGCCAGCGTTACAGGGGGGCCGGTCCAAGAGACCCAGTACTTC
TRBJ1-1 | 12 | - | TRBV6-1 | once | CASRSTNTEAFF | TGTGCCAGCAGGTCGACGAACACTGAAGCTTTCTTT
TRBJ2-3 | 18 | TRBD2 | TRBV7-2 | - | CASSLVLAGRARTDTQYF | TGTGCCAGCAGCTTAGTACTAGCGGGACGTGCACGTACAGATACGCAGTATTTT
TRBJ1-2 | 13 | - | TRBV14 | once | CASSQAGTAGYTF | TGTGCCAGCAGCCAAGCAGGGACGGCCGGCTACACCTTC
TRBJ2-2 | 15 | TRBD2 | TRBV7-2 | - | CASSPLAGNTGELFF | TGTGCCAGCAGCCCCCTAGCGGGAAACACCGGGGAGCTGTTTTTT
TRBJ2-2 | 15 | - | TRBV11-2 | - | CASSLNQGAPGELFF | TGTGCCAGCAGCTTAAACCAGGGAGCCCCCGGGGAGCTGTTTTTT
TRBJ2-2 | 16 | - | TRBV19 | - | CASSPGQGGFTGELFF | TGTGCCAGTAGTCCCGGGCAAGGGGGATTCACCGGGGAGCTGTTTTTT
TRBJ2-3 | 12 | - | TRBV29-1 | - | CSVDKGTDTQYF | TGCAGCGTTGACAAGGGCACAGATACGCAGTATTTT
TRBJ2-5 | 13 | - | TRBV10-3 | - | CAISESAIETQYF | TGTGCCATCAGTGAGTCAGCAATAGAGACCCAGTACTTC
TRBJ1-1 | 13 | - | TRBV5-1 | - | CASSLVWGTEAFF | TGCGCCAGCAGCTTGGTTTGGGGTACTGAAGCTTTCTTT
TRBJ2-6 | 15 | - | TRBV4-2 | - | CASSQGDGGANVLTF | TGTGCCAGCAGCCAGGGGGACGGCGGGGCCAACGTCCTGACTTTC
TRBJ1-1 | 14 | - | TRBV18 | - | CASSAEVMNTEAFF | TGTGCCAGCTCAGCGGAGGTTATGAACACTGAAGCTTTCTTT
TRBJ2-2 | 15 | - | TRBV9 | - | CASSLRQVQAGELFF | TGTGCCAGCAGCCTCCGACAGGTACAAGCCGGGGAGCTGTTTTTT
TRBJ2-1 | 12 | - | TRBV6-5 | - | CASSPRRGRQFF | TGTGCCAGCAGTCCCCGTCGGGGGCGACAGTTCTTC
TRBJ1-6 | 12 | - | TRBV5-4 | - | CASSHVGGPLHF | TGTGCCAGCAGCCACGTAGGGGGACCCCTCCACTTT
TRBJ1-6 | 14 | TRBD1 | TRBV11-2 | - | CASSSQGVNSPLHF | TGTGCCAGCAGCTCACAGGGGGTGAATTCACCCCTCCACTTT
TRBJ2-1 | 11 | - | TRBV30 | - | CARESYNEQFF | TGTGCCCGAGAGTCCTACAATGAGCAGTTCTTC
TRBJ1-5 | 14 | - | TRBV6-1 | - | CASSGPGPPQPQHF | TGTGCCAGCAGTGGCCCGGGACCGCCACAGCCCCAGCATTTT
TRBJ2-1 | 16 | TRBD1 | TRBV18 | - | CASSPETGLVGNEQFF | TGTGCCAGCTCACCTGAGACAGGGCTTGTGGGCAATGAGCAGTTCTTC
TRBJ2-2 | 14 | - | TRBV6-4 | - | CASKRFLDTGELFF | TGTGCCAGCAAGAGGTTTCTAGACACCGGGGAGCTGTTTTTT
TRBJ2-1 | 14 | TRBD2 | TRBV29-1 | - | CSVERLAGANEQFF | TGCAGCGTTGAAAGGCTAGCGGGCGCCAATGAGCAGTTCTTC
TRBJ2-7 | 14 | TRBD1 | TRBV7-2 | - | CASSSRRQGTGQYF | TGTGCCAGCAGCTCTAGGCGACAGGGTACGGGGCAGTACTTC
TRBJ2-1 | 16 | TRBD2 | TRBV7-2 | - | CASSGLAGVYYNEQFF | TGTGCCAGCAGCGGACTAGCGGGAGTATACTACAATGAGCAGTTCTTC
TRBJ1-5 | 16 | - | TRBV27 | - | CASRGGGPWGNQPQHF | TGTGCCAGCCGCGGAGGGGGGCCGTGGGGCAATCAGCCCCAGCATTTT
TRBJ2-5 | 16 | - | TRBV30 | - | CAWSVERDRRRETQYF | TGTGCCTGGAGTGTGGAGAGGGATCGCAGGAGAGAGACCCAGTACTTC
TRBJ2-7 | 17 | - | TRBV5-1 | - | CASSLVGSVGVVGEQYF | TGCGCCAGCAGCTTGGTTGGGTCGGTTGGGGTAGTGGGCGAGCAGTACTTC
TRBJ2-1 | 17 | TRBD1 | TRBV4-1 | - | CASSHAAGQGARNEQFF | TGCGCCAGCAGCCACGCCGCGGGACAGGGGGCGCGCAATGAGCAGTTCTTC
TRBJ1-4 | 14 | - | TRBV5-1 | - | CASSFVGKNEKLFF | TGCGCCAGCAGCTTCGTCGGTAAGAATGAAAAACTGTTTTTT
TRBJ1-6 | 16 | - | TRBV19 | - | CASTKSTSSYNSPLHF | TGTGCCAGTACCAAGTCGACCAGCTCCTATAATTCACCCCTCCACTTT
TRBJ2-3 | 16 | TRBD1 | TRBV11-2 | - | CASSLIGGADTDTQYF | TGTGCCAGCAGCTTAATAGGGGGCGCGGACACAGATACGCAGTATTTT
TRBJ2-2 | 21 | TRBD1 | TRBV14 | - | CASSRHVLTGELTGNTGELFF | TGTGCCAGCAGCCGTCACGTACTGACAGGGGAGTTGACCGGGAACACCGGGGAGCTGTTTTTT
TRBJ2-3 | 16 | TRBD2 | TRBV2 | - | CASSEAWGGPTDTQYF | TGTGCCAGCAGTGAAGCCTGGGGGGGACCCACAGATACGCAGTATTTT
TRBJ2-3 | 14 | - | TRBV28 | - | CASSTAGLTDTQYF | TGTGCCAGCAGTACAGCGGGCCTCACAGATACGCAGTATTTT
TRBJ2-3 | 15 | - | TRBV29-1 | - | CSVRQIGMGTDTQYF | TGCAGCGTTCGTCAAATCGGGATGGGCACAGATACGCAGTATTTT
TRBJ2-3 | 16 | TRBD1 | TRBV19 | - | CASSGRDRIVTDTQYF | TGTGCCAGTAGTGGCCGGGACAGAATAGTCACAGATACGCAGTATTTT
TRBJ1-1 | 15 | TRBD1 | TRBV5-4 | - | CASSLLQGAGTEAFF | TGTGCCAGCAGCTTACTACAGGGGGCGGGCACTGAAGCTTTCTTT
TRBJ2-1 | 16 | - | TRBV4-1 | - | CASSQDRRGAYNEQFF | TGCGCCAGCAGCCAAGATAGGAGGGGGGCCTACAATGAGCAGTTCTTC